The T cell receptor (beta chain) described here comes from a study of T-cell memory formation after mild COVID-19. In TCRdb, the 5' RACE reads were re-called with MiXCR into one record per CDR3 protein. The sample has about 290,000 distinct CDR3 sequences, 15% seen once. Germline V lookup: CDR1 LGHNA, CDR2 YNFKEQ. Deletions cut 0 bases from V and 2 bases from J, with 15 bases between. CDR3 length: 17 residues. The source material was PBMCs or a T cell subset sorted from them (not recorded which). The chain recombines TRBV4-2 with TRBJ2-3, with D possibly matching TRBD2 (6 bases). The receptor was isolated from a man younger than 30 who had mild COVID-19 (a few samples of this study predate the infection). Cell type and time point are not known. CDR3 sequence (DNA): TGTGCCAGCAGCCAAGATGCGGCGGGGACTTTCACAGATACGCAGTATTTT. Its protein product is CASSQDAAGTFTDTQYF.